This section outlines one T cell receptor beta chain sequence together with its context. The antigen remains undetermined. Universal primer sites and UMIs were introduced during 5'RACE template-switching synthesis of TCR cDNA. TCRdb used MiXCR to reprocess the 5' RACE reads, holding one entry per CDR3 protein. Here the sample spans more than 350,000 distinct CDR3 sequences, roughly 10% being singletons. The sample is drawn from a study of T cells after yellow fever vaccination. The study's findings and limits: Among all clonotypes, a small share was observed in both CD4 and CD8 compartments.

This CDR3 comprises 13 residues. V was shortened by 2 bases and J by 8 bases, with 12 bases between the two germline ends. Germline loops: CDR1 MDHEN, CDR2 SYDVKM. This rearrangement joins TRBV28 to TRBJ1-2; D unresolved. Sequencing used PBMCs, obtained on the day of the first yellow fever vaccination. This TCR was recovered from a man aged 18-30 years who received the YFV17D yellow fever vaccine. The CDR3 sequence: CASSLNTPPGYTF. The CDR3 region has the DNA TGTGCCAGCAGTTTAAACACCCCCCCGGGCTACACCTTC.